This is a list of T cell receptor beta chains from one sample in a study of a mutant IDH1 vaccine in newly diagnosed glioma. No antigen has been identified for these receptors. The data were produced by immunoSEQ multiplex PCR, yet TCRdb's version contains in-frame clones alone and is incomplete. Here the sample spans fewer than 55,000 clones, about 65% being singletons. The starting material was peripheral blood mononuclear cells (PBMCs), obtained from a glioma patient whose treatment included an IDH1 peptide vaccine. The receptors stem from a man aged 35 to 55 with glioma. Some clones in this sample may be carry-over from other donors' samples. The CDR3 runs from the conserved cysteine through the conserved F or W. The order of the fields is D gene, V gene, CDR3 protein. D genes are given only for firm matches.

>TRBD2|TRBV7-9
CASSFRSSGGAGTGELFF
>-|TRBV9
CASSVLSRGSTEAFF
>-|TRBV29-1
CSVGGVYSGNTIYF
>-|TRBV6-6
CASSPQGFEQYF
>-|TRBV21-1
CASSKARKGGYSNQPQHF
>-|TRBV19
CASSLQGPTEAFF
>-|TRBV7-9
CASSETSGTANYGYTF
>TRBD1|TRBV2
CASNKPGQGNRQPQHF
>-|TRBV5-1
CASTPGGRNTEAFF
>-|TRBV30
CAWGVGGPSAQYF
>-|TRBV16
CASSPSHRDSPLHF
>-|TRBV5-4
CASSLGTTRNYGYTF
>-|TRBV29-1
CSVYPAGSGPNYGYTF
>-|TRBV7-9
CASSSRGETQYF
>-|TRBV27
CASSLFRTDTQYF
>-|TRBV2
CASSKEGRSYGYTF
>-|TRBV9
CASSVGGGPFEKLFF
>-|TRBV5-5
CASSLGATGNTIYF
>TRBD1|TRBV2
CASSRQGSYEQYF
>TRBD1|TRBV2
CASRPQGASYEQYF
>-|TRBV10-3
CAISESVRGAEQYF
>TRBD1|TRBV10-2
CASRDRGRNTIYF
>-|TRBV29-1
CSVILAPTNEKLFF
>-|TRBV7-2
CASSLGTASYYEQYF
>-|TRBV6-6
CASNVNIYYGYTF
>TRBD1|TRBV5-6
CASSLPQGAASGELFF
>-|TRBV10-2
CASSPEWRGEQFF
>-|TRBV6-6
CASSYSRNTEAFF
>-|TRBV4-1
CASSPREGLSGYTF
>-|TRBV10-3
CAISANPGVGETQYF
>TRBD1|TRBV7-2
CASSLEGALSYNEQFF
>TRBD2|TRBV6-1
CASSDLGLAGTYEQYF
>TRBD1|TRBV19
CASTNRQGVSNQPQHF
>-|TRBV9
CASARSEETQYF
>-|TRBV7-2
CASSLHAFSSEGNTIYF
>-|TRBV19
CASSISWDSPLHF
>-|TRBV27
CASSYRRTVNEQFF
>-|TRBV30
CAWGRTYNEQFF
>-|TRBV6-6
CASQAPSNEQYF
>-|TRBV27
CASSLVEVTNTGELFF
>-|TRBV7-6
CASSLSANTEAFF